The sequence of this TCR beta chain was determined in a study of T cell repertoires in cytomegalovirus infection. Study summary: Matching HLA type and CMV infection were both indicated by public TCR beta signatures. Study-wide findings and caveats: The study identified carriers of CMV plus the relevant HLA from cumulative public TCR beta family frequency. It was HLA-C-restricted CMV-specific TCR beta clonotypes that dominated the response ex vivo.

Turning to this clonotype: Its antigen is as yet unknown.

The CDR3 sequence is 15 residues long. Germline loops: CDR1 SGHVT, CDR2 SQSDAQ. With 4 bases removed from V and 5 bases from J, the gap between germline ends came to 17 bases. TCRdb fed the reads into MiXCR, producing one record per CDR3 protein. The table lists 490,000 or so distinct CDR3 sequences, 10% to 12% of them singletons. The receptor comes from a human donor in good health (CMV status not recorded). Some clones in this sample may be carry-over from other donors' samples. This chain joins TRBV7-4 and TRBJ1-2, with a tentative D call TRBD1 (6 bases). The sequenced material came from PBMCs. CDR3 residues: CASSYYRALGYGYTF. CDR3 DNA: TGTGCCAGCAGCTACTACAGGGCTCTTGGGTATGGCTACACCTTC.